This is a list of T cell receptor beta chains from one sample in a study of response to subunit inactivated influenza vaccine. TCRdb redid the calling of the RT-PCR reads with MiXCR, one entry per CDR3 protein. The sample includes roughly 540,000 distinct CDR3 sequences, under 30% seen only once; the top ten take 2.8%. These records were also assigned to another study, of T cells expressing NK-cell markers.

The source material was CD4+ T cells sorted from PBMCs, sampled 11 to 12 days after vaccination. The receptors originated from a man over 45 who received an inactivated influenza vaccine. The CDR3 runs from the conserved cysteine through the conserved F or W. The D gene is left open where the match is weak. The size field is filled for only some rows; it gives once, few, many or a size class.

clone_size: few; v_call: TRBV10-3; d_call: TRBD1; j_call: TRBJ2-6; cdr3_nt: TGTGCCATCAGTGAGGAGGGGGCCGGGGCCAACGTCCTGACTTTC; cdr3_aa: CAISEEGAGANVLTF
clone_size: -; v_call: TRBV20-1; d_call: -; j_call: TRBJ2-5; cdr3_nt: TGCAGCGGCCAAGGACAGTTGGAGACCCAGTACTTC; cdr3_aa: CSGQGQLETQYF
clone_size: few; v_call: TRBV6-2/TRBV6-3; d_call: -; j_call: TRBJ2-7; cdr3_nt: TGTGCCAGCAGTTACCCGAAGAGGGGGTTCTACGAGCAGTACTTC; cdr3_aa: CASSYPKRGFYEQYF
clone_size: few; v_call: TRBV5-1; d_call: -; j_call: TRBJ2-1; cdr3_nt: TGCGCCAGCAGCTTGGCTGCTTTAACTGACAATGAGCAGTTCTTC; cdr3_aa: CASSLAALTDNEQFF
clone_size: few; v_call: TRBV10-3; d_call: -; j_call: TRBJ1-1; cdr3_nt: TGTGCCATCAGTTCGCGGACTGAAGCTTTCTTT; cdr3_aa: CAISSRTEAFF
clone_size: -; v_call: TRBV6-2/TRBV6-3; d_call: -; j_call: TRBJ2-2; cdr3_nt: TGTGCCAGCGGGGGGCCCCGGGAGCTGTTTTTT; cdr3_aa: CASGGPRELFF
clone_size: -; v_call: TRBV5-4; d_call: -; j_call: TRBJ1-2; cdr3_nt: TGTGCCAGCAGCCAGCAACAGGGAGAAGTTGGTTACACCTTC; cdr3_aa: CASSQQQGEVGYTF
clone_size: few; v_call: TRBV6-2/TRBV6-3; d_call: -; j_call: TRBJ2-6; cdr3_nt: TGTGCCAGCAGTTACTCGACCGGGGGCGTCTTTTCTGGGGCCAACGTCCTGACTTTC; cdr3_aa: CASSYSTGGVFSGANVLTF
clone_size: -; v_call: TRBV5-1; d_call: -; j_call: TRBJ2-1; cdr3_nt: TGCGCCAGCAGCTTGGCTGGCCTAGCTTCGAGCTCCTACAATGAGCAGTTCTTC; cdr3_aa: CASSLAGLASSSYNEQFF
clone_size: -; v_call: TRBV7-8; d_call: -; j_call: TRBJ1-1; cdr3_nt: TGTGCCAGCAGCTTATCCGGGGGCGGGCTGAACACTGAAGCTTTCTTT; cdr3_aa: CASSLSGGGLNTEAFF
clone_size: many; v_call: TRBV12-3/TRBV12-4; d_call: TRBD2; j_call: TRBJ2-3; cdr3_nt: TGTGCCAGCAGTTTGTTAAGGGGTGCGGGGGAGACGCAGTATTTT; cdr3_aa: CASSLLRGAGETQYF